This TCR beta chain was profiled in a study of T cell repertoires in cytomegalovirus infection. Across the study: Alongside well-studied HLA-B-restricted CMV epitopes, recently identified HLA-C-restricted CMV epitopes were also used. In public TCR beta signatures, there were indications of both CMV infection and matching HLA type.

The germline CDR1 and CDR2 sequences are MNHEY and SVGAGI. This CDR3 comprises 13 residues. Trimming pared 6 bases from V and 4 bases from J, leaving 13 bases between. About this clonotype: Its antigen is still unknown.

MiXCR was run by TCRdb on the reads, yielding one entry per CDR3 protein. The sample has roughly 920,000 distinct CDR3 sequences, approximately 30% seen once. This chain connects TRBV6-5 to TRBJ2-7; perhaps TRBD2 as D (5 bases). The TCR originated in a human donor in good health (CMV status not recorded). Some clones in this sample may be carry-over from other donors' samples. The material was cultured CD8+ T cells from PBMCs, obtained from culture after CMV antigen stimulation. DNA of the CDR3: TGTGCCAGCAGCCCGGAGGACCGATACGAGCAGTACTTC. Translated, it gives CASSPEDRYEQYF.